This TCR beta chain was recorded in a study of T cell responses to AZD1222 COVID-19 vaccine. This table comes from immunoSEQ multiplex PCR, and its TCRdb copy is limited to in-frame clones, with some not included. This repertoire shows 150,000 to 200,000 clones, approximately 93% found once; its top ten account for 0.9%. This CDR3 comprises 13 residues. Germline V gives CDR1 SGHVS, CDR2 FNYEAQ. V gave up 5 bases and J gave up 9 bases; unmatched junction bases: 7. This clone was observed a few times. The sequencing used peripheral blood, collected on day 0 of AZD1222 vaccination. The chain recombines TRBV7-6 with TRBJ2-3; TRBD2 agrees at 8 bases. This clonotype originated in an adult in good health. CDR3 bases: TGTGCCAGCAGCGCATTCGGACTAGCAACGCAGTATTTT. Translated: CASSAFGLATQYF.